These T cell receptor beta chains were read from a single sample in a study of T-cell reconstitution after alpha-beta-depleted transplantation in children. Each CDR3 protein is one row after TCRdb ran MiXCR on the PCR reads. The table includes about 540,000 distinct CDR3 sequences, 25% to 30% detected once. The source material was PBMCs, sampled before TCRalphabeta/CD19-depleted stem cell transplant. Every receptor here comes from a boy younger than two with Wiskott-Aldrich syndrome, due to receive a stem cell transplant. CDR3s include the opening cysteine and the closing phenylalanine or tryptophan. The order of the fields is V gene, J gene, D gene, clone size, CDR3 protein, CDR3 DNA. D genes are given only for firm matches. Some rows mark clone size as missing; the rest say once, few, many or name a class of expanded clone.

TRBV9,TRBJ1-6,NA,NA,CASSVGVPNSPLHF,TGTGCCAGCAGCGTAGGGGTCCCGAATTCACCCCTCCACTTT
TRBV20-1,TRBJ1-4,TRBD1,NA,CSAATGGGEKLFF,TGCAGTGCTGCAACAGGGGGGGGTGAAAAACTGTTTTTT
TRBV20-1,TRBJ2-3,NA,NA,CSASGRDTQYF,TGCAGTGCTAGCGGTAGGGATACGCAGTATTTT
TRBV6-1,TRBJ2-7,NA,NA,CASSEDSQRTYEQYF,TGTGCCAGCAGTGAAGACAGCCAGCGAACATACGAGCAGTACTTC
TRBV6-1,TRBJ1-3,NA,NA,CASSPRRTGNTIYF,TGTGCCAGCAGCCCCCGACGGACTGGAAACACCATATATTTT
TRBV20-1,TRBJ2-1,NA,NA,CSARGGIYNEQFF,TGCAGTGCTAGAGGCGGGATTTACAATGAGCAGTTCTTC
TRBV24-1,TRBJ1-5,NA,NA,CATSKGGGVDQPQHF,TGTGCCACCAGTAAAGGGGGAGGGGTCGATCAGCCCCAGCATTTT
TRBV5-4,TRBJ2-5,NA,NA,CASSGTGAVQTQYF,TGTGCCAGCAGTGGGACGGGGGCTGTACAGACCCAGTACTTC
TRBV2,TRBJ1-2,TRBD1,NA,CASSTEGTGGVYGYTF,TGTGCCAGCAGTACTGAGGGGACAGGGGGCGTCTATGGCTACACCTTC
TRBV5-1,TRBJ2-7,NA,NA,CASSFRTESYEQYF,TGTGCCAGCAGTTTTCGGACAGAATCGTACGAGCAGTACTTC
TRBV20-1,TRBJ2-5,TRBD2,few,CSASHSGRETQYF,TGCAGTGCTAGTCACAGCGGGAGAGAGACCCAGTACTTC
TRBV24-1,TRBJ2-1,TRBD1,NA,CATSDRTGGTYDEQFF,TGTGCCACCAGTGATCGGACAGGGGGCACGTACGATGAGCAGTTCTTC
TRBV7-2,TRBJ1-3,NA,NA,CASSREILSGNTIYF,TGTGCCAGCAGCCGGGAGATCCTCTCTGGAAACACCATATATTTT
TRBV7-2,TRBJ2-3,NA,once,CASSLTHHGTDTQYF,TGTGCCAGCAGCTTAACCCACCACGGCACAGATACGCAGTATTTT
TRBV7-6,TRBJ2-1,NA,few,CASSLRARNDNEQFF,TGTGCCAGCAGCTTACGAGCGCGGAACGACAATGAGCAGTTCTTC
TRBV27,TRBJ2-7,TRBD1,NA,CASSLSPGTGRYEQYF,TGTGCCAGCAGTTTATCGCCGGGGACAGGGAGGTACGAGCAGTACTTC
TRBV5-1,TRBJ2-5,TRBD1,NA,CASSPGQVQETQYF,TGCGCCAGCAGCCCGGGACAGGTCCAAGAGACCCAGTACTTC
TRBV20-1,TRBJ2-4,TRBD2,NA,CSARVRTSGGIQYF,TGCAGTGCTAGAGTCCGGACTAGTGGTGGCATTCAGTACTTC
TRBV5-5,TRBJ2-2,NA,few,CASSPLVGAGGELFF,TGTGCCAGCAGCCCCTTAGTAGGGGCGGGCGGGGAGCTGTTTTTT
TRBV11-2,TRBJ2-1,NA,few,CASSLFRFNEQFF,TGTGCCAGCAGCTTATTCCGCTTCAATGAGCAGTTCTTC
TRBV4-2,TRBJ2-7,TRBD2,NA,CASSQEAGKGYEQYF,TGTGCCAGCAGCCAAGAAGCGGGAAAAGGCTACGAGCAGTACTTC
TRBV15,TRBJ2-3,NA,few,CATSREVGGASTDTQYF,TGTGCCACCAGCAGAGAAGTCGGCGGGGCTAGCACAGATACGCAGTATTTT
TRBV5-1,TRBJ2-3,NA,NA,CASSWRLTPGSTDTQYF,TGCGCCAGCAGCTGGCGACTGACCCCAGGGAGCACAGATACGCAGTATTTT
TRBV7-2,TRBJ2-3,TRBD2,few,CASSLRTSGREVDTQYF,TGTGCCAGCAGCTTACGGACTAGCGGGAGGGAGGTAGATACGCAGTATTTT
TRBV21-1,TRBJ1-3,NA,few,CASNVTFVSGNTIYF,TGTGCCAGCAACGTAACATTCGTCTCTGGAAACACCATATATTTT
TRBV21-1,TRBJ1-4,NA,NA,CASSKAGKNEKLFF,TGTGCCAGCAGCAAAGCGGGGAAAAATGAAAAACTGTTTTTT
TRBV7-8,TRBJ1-1,NA,NA,CASSLLYREVNTEAFF,TGTGCCAGCAGCTTACTATACCGGGAGGTGAACACTGAAGCTTTCTTT
TRBV3-1,TRBJ2-1,TRBD2,NA,CASSQDPAGVYNEQFF,TGTGCCAGCAGCCAAGATCCAGCGGGAGTCTACAATGAGCAGTTCTTC
TRBV6-1,TRBJ2-7,TRBD1,NA,CASRGDRGQAEQYF,TGTGCCAGCAGGGGGGACAGGGGCCAGGCCGAGCAGTACTTC
TRBV15,TRBJ2-3,NA,NA,CATSRRPGGYTDTQYF,TGTGCCACCTCGAGGCGGCCTGGAGGGTACACAGATACGCAGTATTTT
TRBV24-1,TRBJ2-2,NA,few,CATSETRRAIDGELFF,TGTGCCACCAGTGAAACCCGGAGGGCCATCGACGGGGAGCTGTTTTTT
TRBV7-9,TRBJ1-4,NA,few,CASAPGGALNEKLFF,TGTGCCAGCGCCCCCGGGGGCGCTCTTAATGAAAAACTGTTTTTT
TRBV5-1,TRBJ2-7,TRBD1,NA,CASSEGQARQYF,TGCGCCAGCAGCGAGGGACAGGCTCGGCAGTACTTC
TRBV5-1,TRBJ2-7,NA,NA,CASSQDRLFYEQYF,TGCGCCAGCAGCCAAGACAGACTCTTCTACGAGCAGTACTTC
TRBV20-1,TRBJ2-1,TRBD2,once,CSASTLGGGRSYNEQFF,TGCAGTGCTAGCACGTTGGGTGGCGGGAGGTCGTACAATGAGCAGTTCTTC
TRBV20-1,TRBJ2-1,NA,NA,CSLPNPRGNEQFF,TGCAGCCTTCCTAACCCCCGGGGCAATGAGCAGTTCTTC
TRBV20-1,TRBJ2-3,TRBD2,few,CSAINILAGAGSVMDTQYF,TGCAGTGCTATCAATATACTAGCGGGAGCCGGGAGTGTTATGGATACGCAGTATTTT
TRBV6-5,TRBJ2-2,NA,few,CASSYSIFSQGGGTGELFF,TGTGCCAGCAGTTACTCGATTTTCAGTCAAGGGGGAGGTACCGGGGAGCTGTTTTTT
TRBV2,TRBJ2-3,TRBD2,few,CASTLALPSTDTQYF,TGTGCCAGTACACTAGCGCTTCCTAGCACAGATACGCAGTATTTT
TRBV4-1,TRBJ2-7,TRBD2,NA,CANLGLAGETDYEQYF,TGCGCCAACCTCGGACTAGCGGGAGAGACAGACTACGAGCAGTACTTC
TRBV7-2,TRBJ2-5,TRBD2,NA,CASSSRGGRVPQETQYF,TGTGCCAGCAGCTCGAGGGGCGGGAGGGTCCCCCAAGAGACCCAGTACTTC
TRBV10-3,TRBJ2-1,NA,NA,CAISDRRDGRSGEQFF,TGTGCCATCAGTGACCGGCGGGACGGCCGCTCTGGTGAGCAGTTCTTC
TRBV5-1,TRBJ2-3,NA,few,CASSLAGEPPQYF,TGCGCCAGCAGCTTGGCCGGGGAGCCTCCGCAGTATTTT
TRBV6-2/TRBV6-3,TRBJ2-7,TRBD2,few,CASTTYGAGEARNEQYF,TGTGCCAGCACCACCTATGGAGCGGGAGAAGCTCGGAACGAGCAGTACTTC
TRBV7-7,TRBJ2-5,NA,few,CASSRAIQETQYF,TGTGCCAGCAGTCGAGCGATCCAAGAGACCCAGTACTTC
TRBV5-5,TRBJ2-6,TRBD1,NA,CASRPGQGLSGANVLTF,TGTGCCAGCAGGCCGGGACAGGGTCTCTCTGGGGCCAACGTCCTGACTTTC
TRBV5-1,TRBJ2-1,TRBD1,NA,CASSLVGQGSYNEQFF,TGCGCCAGCAGCTTGGTAGGACAGGGCTCCTACAATGAGCAGTTCTTC
TRBV25-1,TRBJ2-5,TRBD2,NA,CASSERRGSLETQYF,TGTGCCAGCAGTGAACGCCGCGGGAGTCTAGAGACCCAGTACTTC
TRBV5-1,TRBJ1-1,NA,few,CASSSSDGAEAFF,TGCGCCAGCAGTTCCTCGGACGGAGCTGAAGCTTTCTTT
TRBV29-1,TRBJ2-3,NA,NA,CSVSPRTQYF,TGCAGCGTTAGCCCTAGAACGCAGTATTTT
TRBV2,TRBJ2-2,TRBD2,few,CASSPSGSGTGELFF,TGTGCCAGCAGCCCTAGCGGGAGTGGCACCGGGGAGCTGTTTTTT
TRBV5-6,TRBJ2-1,NA,few,CASRSRPGRGNNEQFF,TGTGCCAGCAGGTCCCGGCCGGGAAGGGGGAACAATGAGCAGTTCTTC
TRBV27,TRBJ1-6,NA,NA,CASSFRDRSSYNSPLHF,TGTGCCAGCAGTTTCCGGGACCGTAGCTCCTATAATTCACCCCTCCACTTT
TRBV11-2,TRBJ2-5,NA,few,CASSLGEMAQYF,TGTGCCAGCAGCCTGGGGGAGATGGCCCAGTACTTC
TRBV5-1,TRBJ2-1,NA,NA,CASSPDQWNEQFF,TGCGCCAGCAGCCCGGACCAGTGGAATGAGCAGTTCTTC
TRBV10-3,TRBJ2-2,TRBD2,few,CAIRGTSSGGELFF,TGTGCCATCAGGGGGACTAGCTCCGGAGGGGAGCTGTTTTTT
TRBV6-1,TRBJ1-1,NA,NA,CASTSPGGGTEAFF,TGTGCCAGCACCTCCCCTGGGGGAGGGACTGAAGCTTTCTTT
TRBV5-1,TRBJ2-7,TRBD1,NA,CASSRSGQGYEQYF,TGCGCCAGCAGCCGTTCGGGACAGGGCTACGAGCAGTACTTC
TRBV9,TRBJ2-7,NA,few,CASSVGWGGSYYEQYF,TGTGCCAGCAGCGTGGGGTGGGGGGGCTCCTACTACGAGCAGTACTTC
TRBV5-1,TRBJ2-3,NA,few,CASSLATSGTGATDTQYF,TGCGCCAGCAGCTTGGCAACTAGCGGGACAGGGGCCACAGATACGCAGTATTTT